This is a list of T cell receptor beta chains from one sample in a study of shared clonotypes between healthy human individuals. Sequencing was performed with immunoSEQ multiplex PCR; in TCRdb, only in-frame clones are kept and a portion is missing. The sample holds 2 million to 3 million clones, around nine tenths seen once. The sequenced sample consisted of naive CD4+ T cells sorted from blood. These receptors were collected from a man aged 18 to 35 in good health. CDR3s include the opening cysteine and the closing phenylalanine or tryptophan. Fields, in order: clone size, V gene, D gene, J gene, CDR3 protein, CDR3 DNA. D genes are given only for firm matches. Where a row states a size, it is once, few, many or the class of an expanded clone; other rows omit it.

size: once
V: TRBV25-1
D: TRBD1
J: TRBJ2-1
CDR3: CASDRGRDNEQFF
DNA: TGTGCCAGTGACAGGGGGCGAGATAATGAGCAGTTCTTC

size: NA
V: TRBV7-6
D: NA
J: TRBJ2-7
CDR3: CASSFEAQVGEQYF
DNA: TGTGCCAGCAGCTTCGAGGCCCAAGTTGGGGAGCAGTACTTC

size: NA
V: TRBV2
D: NA
J: TRBJ2-3
CDR3: CASSTGPDTQYF
DNA: TGTGCCAGCAGTACAGGGCCAGATACGCAGTATTTT

size: NA
V: TRBV6-6
D: NA
J: TRBJ2-5
CDR3: CASKGGPQETQYF
DNA: TGTGCCAGCAAGGGGGGCCCACAAGAGACCCAGTACTTC

size: NA
V: TRBV19
D: NA
J: TRBJ2-3
CDR3: CASTIRGRGTDTQYF
DNA: TGTGCCAGTACCATCCGGGGGAGAGGCACAGATACGCAGTATTTT

size: NA
V: TRBV5-1
D: TRBD2
J: TRBJ2-5
CDR3: CASSSVGGSQETQYF
DNA: TGCGCCAGCAGCTCCGTGGGAGGGAGCCAAGAGACCCAGTACTTC

size: NA
V: TRBV30
D: NA
J: TRBJ1-4
CDR3: CAWSVRTGEKLFF
DNA: TGTGCCTGGAGTGTCCGGACGGGGGAAAAACTGTTTTTT

size: NA
V: TRBV5-1
D: NA
J: TRBJ2-5
CDR3: CASSPLAQETQYF
DNA: TGCGCCAGCAGCCCCCTCGCACAAGAGACCCAGTACTTC

size: NA
V: TRBV7-2
D: NA
J: TRBJ2-6
CDR3: CASWSQGAGANVLTF
DNA: TGTGCCAGCTGGTCCCAGGGTGCCGGGGCCAACGTCCTGACTTTC

size: NA
V: TRBV6-6
D: NA
J: TRBJ1-3
CDR3: CASSQPGTVETIYF
DNA: TGTGCCAGCAGCCAACCCGGGACGGTCGAAACCATATATTTT

size: NA
V: TRBV5-4
D: NA
J: TRBJ1-6
CDR3: CASRDSYNSPLHF
DNA: TGTGCCAGCAGGGATTCCTATAATTCACCCCTCCACTTT

size: NA
V: TRBV4-3
D: NA
J: TRBJ2-1
CDR3: CASSQGQAANEQFF
DNA: TGCGCCAGCAGCCAAGGACAGGCCGCCAATGAGCAGTTCTTC

size: NA
V: TRBV2
D: TRBD1
J: TRBJ1-2
CDR3: CASSDDLPGQGSNGYTF
DNA: TGTGCCAGCAGTGATGATCTACCGGGACAGGGAAGCAATGGCTACACCTTC

size: NA
V: TRBV13
D: TRBD2
J: TRBJ2-1
CDR3: CASSPRTSNEQFF
DNA: TGTGCCAGCAGCCCACGGACTAGCAATGAGCAGTTCTTC

size: once
V: TRBV5-4
D: NA
J: TRBJ1-5
CDR3: CASSRVSGSNQPQHF
DNA: TGTGCCAGCAGCCGGGTCTCGGGGAGCAATCAGCCCCAGCATTTT

size: NA
V: TRBV6-1
D: NA
J: TRBJ1-6
CDR3: CASSSQGPGNSPLHF
DNA: TGTGCCAGCAGTTCCCAGGGCCCCGGGAATTCACCCCTCCACTTT